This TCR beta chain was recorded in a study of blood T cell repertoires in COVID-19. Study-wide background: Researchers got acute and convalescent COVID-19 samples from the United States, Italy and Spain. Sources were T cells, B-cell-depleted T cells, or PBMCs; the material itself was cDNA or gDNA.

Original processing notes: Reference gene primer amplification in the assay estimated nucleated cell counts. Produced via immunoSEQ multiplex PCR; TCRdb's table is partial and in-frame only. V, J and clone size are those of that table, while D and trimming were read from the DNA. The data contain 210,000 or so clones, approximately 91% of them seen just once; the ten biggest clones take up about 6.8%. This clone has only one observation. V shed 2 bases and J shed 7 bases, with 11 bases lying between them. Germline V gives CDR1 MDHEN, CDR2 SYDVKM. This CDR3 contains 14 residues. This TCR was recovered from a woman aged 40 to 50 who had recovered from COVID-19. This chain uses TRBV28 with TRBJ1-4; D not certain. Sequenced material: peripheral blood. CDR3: CASSLRQEREKLFF. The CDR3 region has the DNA TGTGCCAGCAGTTTAAGGCAGGAACGTGAAAAACTGTTTTTT.